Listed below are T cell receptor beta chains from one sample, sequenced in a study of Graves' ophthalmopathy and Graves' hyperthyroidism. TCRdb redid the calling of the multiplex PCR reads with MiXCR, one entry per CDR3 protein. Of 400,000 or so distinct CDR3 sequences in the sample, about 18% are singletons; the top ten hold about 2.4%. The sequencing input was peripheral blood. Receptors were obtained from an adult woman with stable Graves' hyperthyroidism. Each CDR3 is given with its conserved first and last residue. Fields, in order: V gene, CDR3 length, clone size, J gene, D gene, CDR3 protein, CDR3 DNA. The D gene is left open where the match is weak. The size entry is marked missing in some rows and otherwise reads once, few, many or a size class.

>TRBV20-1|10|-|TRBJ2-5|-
CSAYKETQYF
TGCAGTGCTTATAAAGAGACCCAGTACTTC
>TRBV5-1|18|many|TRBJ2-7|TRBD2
CASSLLTSGSGMVYEQYF
TGCGCCAGCAGCTTGTTAACTAGCGGGAGTGGTATGGTCTACGAGCAGTACTTC
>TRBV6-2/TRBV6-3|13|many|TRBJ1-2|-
CASSTGGTYGYTF
TGTGCCAGCTCTACGGGGGGCACCTATGGCTACACCTTC
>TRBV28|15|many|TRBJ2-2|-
CASSFGSESTGELFF
TGTGCCAGCAGTTTCGGCAGCGAGAGCACCGGGGAGCTGTTTTTT
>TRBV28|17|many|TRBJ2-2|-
CASSPLGQGLWTGELFF
TGTGCCAGCAGTCCGCTTGGACAGGGACTATGGACCGGGGAGCTGTTTTTT
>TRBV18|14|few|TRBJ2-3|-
CASSRLSSTDTQYF
TGTGCCAGCTCACGGTTGAGCAGCACAGATACGCAGTATTTT
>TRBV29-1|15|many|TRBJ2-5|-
CSVVGSRASKETQYF
TGCAGCGTTGTAGGTAGTAGGGCCAGCAAAGAGACCCAGTACTTC
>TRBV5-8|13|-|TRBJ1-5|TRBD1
CASSLAGTGGEHF
TGTGCCAGCAGCTTGGCCGGGACAGGGGGAGAGCATTTT
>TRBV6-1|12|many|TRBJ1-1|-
CASLVGNTEAFF
TGTGCCAGCTTAGTCGGGAACACTGAAGCTTTCTTT
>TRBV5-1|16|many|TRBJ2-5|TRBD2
CASSPAPLAGVETQYF
TGCGCCAGCAGCCCAGCCCCTCTAGCGGGAGTAGAGACCCAGTACTTC
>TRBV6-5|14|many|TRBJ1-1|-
CASSYGRVGTEAFF
TGTGCCAGCAGTTACGGCAGGGTAGGCACTGAAGCTTTCTTT
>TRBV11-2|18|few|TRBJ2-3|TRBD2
CASSLVGGRPTSTDTQYF
TGTGCCAGCAGCTTAGTTGGCGGGAGGCCCACTAGCACAGATACGCAGTATTTT
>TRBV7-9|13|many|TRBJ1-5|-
CASSSTGEQPQHF
TGTGCCAGCAGCTCGACCGGGGAACAGCCCCAGCATTTT
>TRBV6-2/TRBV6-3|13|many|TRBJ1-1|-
CAGSYLGQPKAFF
TGTGCCGGCAGTTACCTCGGACAGCCAAAAGCTTTCTTT
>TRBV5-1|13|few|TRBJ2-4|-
CASSLTAWDIQYF
TGCGCCAGCAGCTTAACCGCTTGGGACATTCAGTACTTC
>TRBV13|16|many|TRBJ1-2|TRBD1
CASSLKTGAPIAGYTF
TGTGCCAGCAGCTTAAAGACAGGGGCCCCCATTGCCGGCTACACCTTC
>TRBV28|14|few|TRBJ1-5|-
CASSLIQGYQPQHF
TGTGCCAGCAGTTTAATACAGGGCTATCAGCCCCAGCATTTT
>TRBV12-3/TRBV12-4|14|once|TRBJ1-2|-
CASSMRRYYYGYTF
TGTGCCAGCTCCATGAGGCGGTATTACTATGGCTACACCTTC
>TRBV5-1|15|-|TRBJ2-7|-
CASSTGQREPCEQYF
TGCGCCAGCAGCACGGGACAGCGGGAGCCCTGCGAGCAGTACTTC
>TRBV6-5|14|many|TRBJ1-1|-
CASSYSTRQEGAFF
TGTGCCAGCAGTTACTCAACCCGACAAGAGGGAGCTTTCTTT
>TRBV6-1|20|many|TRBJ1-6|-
CASSEDREGAGRYNNSPLHF
TGTGCCAGCAGTGAAGACAGGGAGGGCGCGGGGCGTTATAATAATTCACCCCTCCACTTT
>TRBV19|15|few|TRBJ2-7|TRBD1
CASSITGQGSYEQYF
TGTGCCAGTAGTATTACAGGACAGGGAAGTTACGAGCAGTACTTC
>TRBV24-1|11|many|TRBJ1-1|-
CATRDNTEAFF
TGTGCCACCAGGGACAACACTGAAGCTTTCTTT
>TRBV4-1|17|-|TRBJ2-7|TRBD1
CASSQQPGQGSSYEQYF
TGCGCCAGCAGCCAACAACCGGGACAGGGAAGCTCCTACGAGCAGTACTTC
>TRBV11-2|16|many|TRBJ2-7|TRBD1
CASSLWVRQGADEQYF
TGTGCCAGCAGCTTATGGGTGCGGCAGGGGGCCGACGAGCAGTACTTC
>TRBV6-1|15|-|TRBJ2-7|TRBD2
CASRGLAGGLNEQYF
TGTGCCAGCCGGGGACTAGCGGGGGGGCTGAACGAGCAGTACTTC
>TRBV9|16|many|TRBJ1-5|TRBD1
CASSVGDRGRNQPQHF
TGTGCCAGCAGCGTAGGTGACAGGGGTCGGAATCAGCCCCAGCATTTT
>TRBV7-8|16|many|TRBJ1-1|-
CASSSALAGANTEAFF
TGTGCCAGCAGCTCGGCGCTGGCAGGGGCGAACACTGAAGCTTTCTTT
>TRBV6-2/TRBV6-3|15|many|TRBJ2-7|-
CASSSPSFGTHEQYF
TGTGCCAGCAGTTCCCCCTCGTTTGGGACCCACGAGCAGTACTTC
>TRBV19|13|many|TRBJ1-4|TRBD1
CATNRQGEEKLFF
TGTGCCACGAACCGACAGGGGGAAGAAAAACTGTTTTTT
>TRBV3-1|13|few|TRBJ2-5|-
CASSQDASETQYF
TGTGCCAGCAGCCAAGATGCGTCGGAGACCCAGTACTTC
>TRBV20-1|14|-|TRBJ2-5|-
CSARVAGAQETQYF
TGCAGTGCTAGGGTGGCAGGGGCTCAAGAGACCCAGTACTTC
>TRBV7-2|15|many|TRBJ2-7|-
CASSLGIYDAYEQYF
TGTGCCAGCAGCTTAGGGATATACGATGCCTACGAGCAGTACTTC
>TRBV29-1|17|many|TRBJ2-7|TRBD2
CSAKGTERTSGTYEQYF
TGCAGCGCAAAGGGGACAGAGAGGACTAGCGGCACCTACGAGCAGTACTTC
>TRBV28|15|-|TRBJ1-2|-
CASSLPPVQGYGYTF
TGTGCCAGCAGTTTGCCCCCCGTGCAGGGCTATGGTTACACCTTC
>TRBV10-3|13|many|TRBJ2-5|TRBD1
CAIRGQVGETQYF
TGTGCCATCAGAGGACAGGTGGGAGAGACCCAGTACTTC
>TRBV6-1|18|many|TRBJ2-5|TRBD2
CASSEELASGGASETQYF
TGTGCCAGCAGTGAAGAGTTGGCTAGCGGCGGGGCCTCAGAGACCCAGTACTTC
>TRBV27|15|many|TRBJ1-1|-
CASRGGTGRGTEAFF
TGTGCCAGCAGGGGGGGGACCGGCCGAGGCACTGAAGCTTTCTTT
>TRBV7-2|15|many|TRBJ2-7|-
CASSPRRAGFYEQYF
TGTGCCAGCAGCCCCCGGAGGGCCGGGTTCTACGAGCAGTACTTC
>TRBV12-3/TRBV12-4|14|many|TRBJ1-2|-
CASSFDRSNYGYTF
TGTGCCAGCAGTTTCGACAGATCTAACTATGGCTACACCTTC
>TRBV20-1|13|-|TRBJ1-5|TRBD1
CTAQTGGNQPQHF
TGCACTGCTCAGACAGGGGGAAATCAGCCCCAGCATTTT
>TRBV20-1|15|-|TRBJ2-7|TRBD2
CSAAGTSGPSYEQYF
TGCAGTGCCGCCGGGACTAGCGGTCCCTCCTACGAGCAGTACTTC
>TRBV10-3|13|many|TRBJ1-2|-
CAISSRTDYGYTF
TGTGCCATCAGTTCCAGGACTGACTATGGCTACACCTTC
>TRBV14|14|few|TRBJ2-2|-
CASSQAEYTGELFF
TGTGCCAGCAGCCAAGCGGAGTACACCGGGGAGCTGTTTTTT
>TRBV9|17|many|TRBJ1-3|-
CASSAGNGVRSGNTIYF
TGTGCCAGCAGCGCTGGGAATGGAGTGAGATCTGGAAACACCATATATTTT
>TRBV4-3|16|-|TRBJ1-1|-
CASSQESLGPQNEAFF
TGCGCCAGCAGCCAAGAATCATTAGGTCCGCAAAATGAAGCTTTCTTT
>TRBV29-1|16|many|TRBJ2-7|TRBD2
CSVTGLAGWVVDEQYF
TGCAGCGTTACGGGACTAGCGGGATGGGTCGTCGACGAGCAGTACTTC
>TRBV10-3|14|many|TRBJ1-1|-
CAISDPDRNTEAFF
TGTGCCATCAGTGACCCGGACAGGAACACTGAAGCTTTCTTT
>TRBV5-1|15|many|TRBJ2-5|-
CASSLQGSHQETQYF
TGCGCCAGCAGCTTACAGGGATCCCACCAAGAGACCCAGTACTTC
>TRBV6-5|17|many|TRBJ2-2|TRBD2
CASSYFLAGGNTGELFF
TGTGCCAGCAGTTACTTCTTAGCGGGAGGGAACACCGGGGAGCTGTTTTTT